This T cell receptor (beta chain) was recorded in a study of Tregs in tolerant kidney transplant recipients. General study findings and limits: Some patients' samples used different primers over time, so nucleotide sequences weren't comparable.

The nonmyeloablative bone marrow transplants came from related graft donors, with transient mixed chimerism. This clone turned up a few times. Its antigen is unidentified. Germline-derived CDR1 and CDR2 are SGHTA and FQGNSA. The CDR3 runs 15 residues. V was clipped by 5 bases and J by 3 bases, with 13 bases between them. Clones were read by immunoSEQ multiplex PCR, and TCRdb kept only the in-frame ones, dropping some. The sample consists of roughly 70,000 clones, about 90% of them appearing once. Specimen: CD4+ T cells from blood (PBMCs), collected 6 months after the transplant. The chain links TRBV7-2 to TRBJ1-4; D is unresolved. The clonotype originates from a human patient who received a combined kidney and bone marrow transplant. Some T cells may be graft donor cells. The CDR3 nucleotides read TGTGCCAGCAGCCTTAACAGAGGGCCTAATGAAAAACTGTTTTTT. It specifies CASSLNRGPNEKLFF. Together with reference TRBV7-2 and TRBJ1-4, the CDR3 gives the full variable domain: GAGVSQSPSNKVTEKGKDVELRCDPISGHTALYWYRQSLGQGLEFLIYFQGNSAPDKSGLPSDRFSAERTGGSVSTLTIQRTQQEDSAVYLCASSLNRGPNEKLFFGSGTQLSVL.